Each of the 6 T cell receptor beta chains below was sequenced from the same sample in a study of CD8 T cells in Susac syndrome. Random-hexamer reverse transcription was applied to about 0.5 to 1 ug RNA. One entry per CDR3 protein, called by TCRdb with MiXCR from the immunoSEQ multiplex PCR reads. The data contain about 150,000 distinct CDR3 sequences, about 92% of them singletons. The sequenced material came from CD4+ T cells from PBMCs. These receptor sequences come from a human donor in good health.

This chain uses TRBV21-1 with TRBJ2-1; the D call of TRBD2 is as the table states it, not checked on the DNA. TRBV21-1 is assigned pseudogene status. The CDR3 length is 16 residues. The CDR3 here is CASSKRRTSGRAKQFF. In nucleotides, the CDR3 is TGTGCCAGCAGCAAAAGAAGGACTAGCGGGAGGGCAAAGCAGTTCTTC.

This sequence joins TRBV7-2 and TRBJ1-5; 7 nucleotides match TRBD1. The CDR3 spans 12 residues. Unmatched junction bases numbered 1, after V lost 5 bases and J lost 6 bases. Germline values: CDR1 SGHTA, CDR2 FQGNSA. The CDR3 sequence: CASSNRGQPQHF. The CDR3 coding sequence is TGTGCCAGCAGCAACAGGGGTCAGCCCCAGCATTTT.

V is TRBV6-4 and J is TRBJ1-1; unclear D gene. V shed 5 bases and J shed 0 bases, with 7 bases lying between them. This CDR3 is built from 13 residues. Germline values: CDR1 MRHNA, CDR2 SNTAGT. CDR3 DNA: TGTGCCAGCAGTAACAGATTGAACACTGAAGCTTTCTTT. Translated, it gives CASSNRLNTEAFF.

This clonotype was picked up one time. The rearrangement joins TRBV28 to TRBJ1-2; 9 bases map to TRBD1. CDR3 size: 16 residues. The junction had 16 bases not matched to a gene; V was cut back by 6 bases and J by 8 bases. The V gene's germline CDR1 is MDHEN and CDR2 SYDVKM. CDR3 amino acids: CASREAPGQGRVGYTF. CDR3 bases: TGTGCCAGCAGGGAGGCTCCGGGACAGGGACGGGTCGGCTACACCTTC.

V is TRBV28 and J is TRBJ2-7, with unresolved D. The CDR3 contains 13 residues. From germline, CDR1 is MDHEN and CDR2 SYDVKM. V lost 6 bases and J lost 2, with 11 bases in between. The chain's CDR3 is CASSETPTYEQYF. For the CDR3, the DNA is TGTGCCAGCAGCGAGACACCAACCTACGAGCAGTACTTC.

This clonotype is a singleton in its sample. The genes are TRBV2 and TRBJ2-3, with D perhaps TRBD2 (6 bases). Germline CDR1 SNHLY, CDR2 FYNNEI. CDR3 length equals 14 residues. Trimming shortened V by 6 bases and J by 4 bases, and 14 bases separated the two germline ends. The CDR3 reads CASRRRDIADTQYF. CDR3 nucleotides: TGTGCCAGCAGGAGGCGGGATATCGCAGATACGCAGTATTTT.